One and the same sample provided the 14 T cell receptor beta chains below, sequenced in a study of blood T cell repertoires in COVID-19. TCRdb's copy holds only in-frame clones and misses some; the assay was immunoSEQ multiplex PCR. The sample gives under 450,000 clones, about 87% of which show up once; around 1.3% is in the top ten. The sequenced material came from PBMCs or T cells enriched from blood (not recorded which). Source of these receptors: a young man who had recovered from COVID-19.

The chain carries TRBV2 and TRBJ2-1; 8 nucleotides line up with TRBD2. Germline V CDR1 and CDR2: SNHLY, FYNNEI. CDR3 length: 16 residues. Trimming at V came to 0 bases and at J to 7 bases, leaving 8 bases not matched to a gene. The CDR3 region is CASSEARRGGLNEQFF. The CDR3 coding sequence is TGTGCCAGCAGTGAAGCGCGTCGGGGGGGCCTTAATGAGCAGTTCTTC.

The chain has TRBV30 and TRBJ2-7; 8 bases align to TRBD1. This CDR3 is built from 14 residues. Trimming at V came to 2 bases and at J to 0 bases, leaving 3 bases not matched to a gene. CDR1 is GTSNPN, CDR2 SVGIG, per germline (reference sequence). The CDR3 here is CAWSQGTGSYEQYF. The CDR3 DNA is TGTGCCTGGAGTCAGGGGACAGGCTCCTACGAGCAGTACTTC.

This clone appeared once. The DNA of the CDR3 is TGTGCCAGCAGTTACTCATACAGGGAGACCTACGAGCAGTACTTC. Residues: CASSYSYRETYEQYF. The chain uses TRBV6-5 and TRBJ2-7; D might be TRBD1 (6 bases). Germline V CDR1 and CDR2: MNHEY, SVGAGI. Trimming left V 0 bases short and J 2 bases short, with 11 bases between. CDR3 size: 15 residues.

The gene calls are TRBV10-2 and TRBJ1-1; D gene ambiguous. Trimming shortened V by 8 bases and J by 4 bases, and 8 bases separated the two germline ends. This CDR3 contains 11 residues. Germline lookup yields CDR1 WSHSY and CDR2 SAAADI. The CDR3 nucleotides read TGCGCCAGCGGCGGTGTCACTGAAGCTTTCTTT. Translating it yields CASGGVTEAFF.

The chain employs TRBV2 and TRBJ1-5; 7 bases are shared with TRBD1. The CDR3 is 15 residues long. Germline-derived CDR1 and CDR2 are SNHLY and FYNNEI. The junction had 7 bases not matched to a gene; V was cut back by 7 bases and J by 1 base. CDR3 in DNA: TGTGCCAGCAAGGACACAGGGGTAAGCAATCAGCCCCAGCATTTT. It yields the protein CASKDTGVSNQPQHF.

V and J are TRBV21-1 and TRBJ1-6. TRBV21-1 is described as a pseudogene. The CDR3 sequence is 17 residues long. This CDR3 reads CASSKVVGGEEKSPLHF. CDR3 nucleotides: TGTGCCAGCAGCAAAGTGGTCGGAGGGGAGGAGAAATCACCCCTCCACTTT.

CDR3 coding DNA: TGTGCCAGCAGTTACGGTCAGACCGTCCTAGTTTCACCCCTCCACTTT. This sequence encodes CASSYGQTVLVSPLHF. The chain has TRBV6-2 or TRBV6-3 and TRBJ1-6; D gene uncertain. The V gene's germline CDR1 is MNHEY and CDR2 SVGEGT. The germline V and J ends were trimmed by 2 bases and 9 bases, with 17 bases remaining between them. The CDR3 contains 16 residues.

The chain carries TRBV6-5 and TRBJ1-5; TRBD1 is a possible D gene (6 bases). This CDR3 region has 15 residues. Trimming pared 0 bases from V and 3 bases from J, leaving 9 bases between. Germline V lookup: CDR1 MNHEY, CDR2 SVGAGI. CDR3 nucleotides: TGTGCCAGCAGTTACTCAAGGGACAACAATCAGCCCCAGCATTTT. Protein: CASSYSRDNNQPQHF.

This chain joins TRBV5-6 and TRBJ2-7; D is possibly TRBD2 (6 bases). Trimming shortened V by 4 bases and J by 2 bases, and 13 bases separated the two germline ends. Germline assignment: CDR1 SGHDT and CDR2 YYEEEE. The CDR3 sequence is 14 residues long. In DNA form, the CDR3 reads TGTGCCAGCAGCGTTGGGGGGAAACCCTACGAGCAGTACTTC. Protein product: CASSVGGKPYEQYF.

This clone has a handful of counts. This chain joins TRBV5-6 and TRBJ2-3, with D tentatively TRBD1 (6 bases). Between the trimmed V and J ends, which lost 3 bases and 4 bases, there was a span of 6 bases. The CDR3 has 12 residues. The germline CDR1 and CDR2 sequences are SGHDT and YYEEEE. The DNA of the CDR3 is TGTGCCAGCAGCTGGGGGCCAGATACGCAGTATTTT. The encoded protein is CASSWGPDTQYF.

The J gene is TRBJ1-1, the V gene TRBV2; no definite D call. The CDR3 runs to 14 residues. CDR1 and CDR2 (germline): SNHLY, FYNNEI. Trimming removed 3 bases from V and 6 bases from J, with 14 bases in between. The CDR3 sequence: CASSESGGVSEAFF. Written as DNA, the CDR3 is TGTGCCAGCAGTGAGTCGGGAGGAGTCTCTGAAGCTTTCTTT.

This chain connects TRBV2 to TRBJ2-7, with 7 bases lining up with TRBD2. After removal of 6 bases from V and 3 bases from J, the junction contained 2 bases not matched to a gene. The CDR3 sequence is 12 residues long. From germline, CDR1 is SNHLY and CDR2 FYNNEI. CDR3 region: CASRRTSYEQYF. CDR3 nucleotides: TGTGCCAGCAGACGGACTAGCTACGAGCAGTACTTC. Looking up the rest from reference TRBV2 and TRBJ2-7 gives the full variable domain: EPEVTQTPSHQVTQMGQEVILRCVPISNHLYFYWYRQILGQKVEFLVSFYNNEISEKSEIFDDQFSVERPDGSNFTLKIRSTKLEDSAMYFCASRRTSYEQYFGPGTRLTVT.

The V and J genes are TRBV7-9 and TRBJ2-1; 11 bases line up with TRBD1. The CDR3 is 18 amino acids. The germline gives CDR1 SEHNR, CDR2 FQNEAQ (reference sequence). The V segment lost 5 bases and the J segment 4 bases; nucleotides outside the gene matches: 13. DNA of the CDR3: TGTGCCAGCAGCCGAGGCATCGGGGACAGGGGGGATTACAATGAGCAGTTCTTC. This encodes CASSRGIGDRGDYNEQFF.

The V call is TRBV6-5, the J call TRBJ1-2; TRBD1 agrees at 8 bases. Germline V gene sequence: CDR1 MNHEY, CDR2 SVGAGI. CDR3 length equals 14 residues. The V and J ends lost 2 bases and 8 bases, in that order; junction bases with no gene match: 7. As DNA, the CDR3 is TGTGCCAGCAGTTACAGGACAGGGTTCAACGGCTACACCTTC. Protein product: CASSYRTGFNGYTF.